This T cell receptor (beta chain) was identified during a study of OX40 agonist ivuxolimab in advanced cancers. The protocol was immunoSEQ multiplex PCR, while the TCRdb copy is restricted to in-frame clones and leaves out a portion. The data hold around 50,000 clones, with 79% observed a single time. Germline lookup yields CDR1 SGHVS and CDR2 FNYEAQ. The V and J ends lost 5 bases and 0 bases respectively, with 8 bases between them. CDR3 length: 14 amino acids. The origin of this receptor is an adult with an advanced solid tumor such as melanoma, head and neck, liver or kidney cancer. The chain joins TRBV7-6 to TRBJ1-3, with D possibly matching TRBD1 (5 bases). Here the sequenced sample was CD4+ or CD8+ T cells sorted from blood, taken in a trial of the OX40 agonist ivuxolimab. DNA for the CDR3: TGTGCCAGCAGCCCAGACAGCTCTGGAAACACCATATATTTT. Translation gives CASSPDSSGNTIYF.